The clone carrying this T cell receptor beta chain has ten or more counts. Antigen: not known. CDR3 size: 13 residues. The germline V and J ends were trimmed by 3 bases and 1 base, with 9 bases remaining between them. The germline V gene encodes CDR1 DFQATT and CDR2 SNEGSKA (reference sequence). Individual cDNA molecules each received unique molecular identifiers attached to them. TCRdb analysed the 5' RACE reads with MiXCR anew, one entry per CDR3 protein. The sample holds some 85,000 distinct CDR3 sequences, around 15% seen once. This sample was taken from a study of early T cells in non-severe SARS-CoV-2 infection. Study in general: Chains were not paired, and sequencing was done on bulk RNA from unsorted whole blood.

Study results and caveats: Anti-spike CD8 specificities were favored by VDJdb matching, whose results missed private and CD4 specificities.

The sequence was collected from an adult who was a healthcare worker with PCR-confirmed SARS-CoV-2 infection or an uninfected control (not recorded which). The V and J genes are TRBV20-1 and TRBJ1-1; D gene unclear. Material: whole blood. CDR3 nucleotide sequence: TGCAGTGCTAGGAGGGCCAAGAACACTGAAGCTTTCTTT. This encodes CSARRAKNTEAFF.